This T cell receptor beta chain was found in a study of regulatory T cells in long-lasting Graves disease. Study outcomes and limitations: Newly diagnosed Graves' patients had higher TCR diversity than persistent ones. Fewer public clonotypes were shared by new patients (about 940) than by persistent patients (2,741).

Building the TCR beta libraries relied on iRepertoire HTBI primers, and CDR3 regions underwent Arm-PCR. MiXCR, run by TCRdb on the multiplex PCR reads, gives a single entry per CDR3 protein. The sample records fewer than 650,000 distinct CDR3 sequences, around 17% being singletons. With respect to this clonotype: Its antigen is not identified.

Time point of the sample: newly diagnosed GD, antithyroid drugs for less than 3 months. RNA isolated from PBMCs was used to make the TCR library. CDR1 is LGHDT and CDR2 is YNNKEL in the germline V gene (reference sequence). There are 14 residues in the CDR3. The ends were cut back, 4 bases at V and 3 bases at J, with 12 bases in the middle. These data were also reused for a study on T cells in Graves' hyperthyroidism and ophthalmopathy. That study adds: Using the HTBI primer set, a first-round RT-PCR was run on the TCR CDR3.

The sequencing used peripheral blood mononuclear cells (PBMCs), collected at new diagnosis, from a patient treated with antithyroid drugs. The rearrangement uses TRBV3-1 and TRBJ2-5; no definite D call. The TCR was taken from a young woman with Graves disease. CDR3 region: CASSLRAVEETQYF. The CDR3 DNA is TGTGCCAGCAGCCTCCGGGCGGTGGAAGAGACCCAGTACTTC.